The rows below give T cell receptor beta chains drawn from one sample of a study of shared clonotypes between healthy human individuals. The assay was immunoSEQ multiplex PCR, and TCRdb's table has in-frame clones only and misses some. The table shows fewer than 600,000 clones, with 60% to 85% occurring only once. Sequences were obtained from PBMCs. All receptors derive from a woman aged 40 to 55 in good health. Some clones in this sample may be carry-over from other donors' samples. Both conserved end residues are part of each CDR3. A D gene is named only where the DNA matches it firmly. Rows give clone size only sometimes, using once, few, many, or a class for an expanded clone.

D,J,size,length,V,DNA,CDR3
.,TRBJ2-6,.,19,TRBV27,TGTGCCAGCAGTCCCTCAAGGACACCCACTTACTCTGGGGCCAACGTCCTGACTTTC,CASSPSRTPTYSGANVLTF
.,TRBJ1-2,.,15,TRBV7-9,TGTGCCAGCAGCGACGCCCGACACGGAGATGGAGGCTACACCTTC,CASSDARHGDGGYTF
.,TRBJ2-2,few,12,TRBV6-1,TGTGCCAGCACTACCAACACCGGGGAGCTGTTTTTT,CASTTNTGELFF
TRBD2,TRBJ2-1,.,15,TRBV7-9,TGTGCCAGCAGCTACCTTGGGACTAGTGGGCATGAGCAGTTCTTC,CASSYLGTSGHEQFF
TRBD1,TRBJ2-2,.,16,TRBV5-8,TGTGCCAGCAGCTTGATGACAGGGAGTAGCACCGGGGAGCTGTTTTTT,CASSLMTGSSTGELFF
TRBD2,TRBJ2-7,.,15,TRBV7-9,TGTGCCAGCAGCTTTGGGACTACCGCCTCCTACGAGCAGTACTTC,CASSFGTTASYEQYF
.,TRBJ1-1,.,17,TRBV5-4,TGTGCCAGCAGACCTCGACTCCTGGCGGGATTGGACACTGAAGCTTTCTTT,CASRPRLLAGLDTEAFF
TRBD1,TRBJ2-7,.,14,TRBV27,TGTGCCAGTAGGGCCCAAGGACAGGGTTACGAGCAGTACTTC,CASRAQGQGYEQYF
TRBD1,TRBJ2-7,.,15,TRBV5-5,TGTGCCAGCAGCTTGGTTGGGACAGGGGGCATCGGGCAGTACTTC,CASSLVGTGGIGQYF
.,TRBJ2-5,.,18,TRBV4-1,TGCGCCAGCAGCCAAGATCTCCCGGGACGCCCTATCCGGGAGACCCAGTACTTC,CASSQDLPGRPIRETQYF
TRBD1,TRBJ1-2,.,15,TRBV18,TGTGCCAGCTCACCACAACGACAGGGGAGGGATGGCTACACCTTC,CASSPQRQGRDGYTF
.,TRBJ2-7,.,14,TRBV15,TGTGCCACCAGTGAGGAACTAAGTACCTACGAGCAGTACTTC,CATSEELSTYEQYF
.,TRBJ2-6,once,13,TRBV19,TGTGCCAGTACGCGTCTCGGGGCCAACGTCCTGACTTTC,CASTRLGANVLTF
.,TRBJ2-3,.,15,TRBV9,TGTGCCAGCAGCGTAGCGGTGGGAGAGGCAGATACGCAGTATTTT,CASSVAVGEADTQYF
.,TRBJ1-1,.,14,TRBV7-9,TGTGCCAGCAGCCCACAGCTAAAGAACACTGAAGCTTTCTTT,CASSPQLKNTEAFF
.,TRBJ2-7,.,9,TRBV6-5,TGTGCCAGCAGGGACGAGCAGTACTTC,CASRDEQYF
TRBD1,TRBJ2-5,.,14,TRBV11-3,TGTGCCAGCAGCCATGGACAGGGTGGAGAGACCCAGTACTTC,CASSHGQGGETQYF
TRBD1,TRBJ2-6,.,16,TRBV19,TGTGCCAGTAGTCACTCACAGGGGTCTGGGGCCAACGTCCTGACTTTC,CASSHSQGSGANVLTF
.,TRBJ2-6,.,15,TRBV5-1,TGCGCCAGCAGCACCGGACACTCTGGGGCCAACGTCCTGACTTTC,CASSTGHSGANVLTF
.,TRBJ1-5,.,14,TRBV28,TGTGCCACCGCCTGGGGTCAGGTCGTTCAGCCCCAGCATTTT,CATAWGQVVQPQHF
.,TRBJ1-2,.,16,TRBV14,TGTGCCAGCAGCCAAACCGGGACTACATTCAGCTATGGCTACACCTTC,CASSQTGTTFSYGYTF
TRBD2,TRBJ2-1,few,15,TRBV5-1,TGCGCCAGCAGATTAGGGACTAGCGCCTACAATGAGCAGTTCTTC,CASRLGTSAYNEQFF
.,TRBJ1-3,.,12,TRBV29-1,TGCAGCGTGGGACTTTTTGGAAACACCATATATTTT,CSVGLFGNTIYF
.,TRBJ2-6,.,17,TRBV5-1,TGCGCCAGCAGCTTGGACAGCCCGAGCTCTGGGGCCAACGTCCTGACTTTC,CASSLDSPSSGANVLTF
TRBD1,TRBJ2-3,.,16,TRBV27,TGTGCCAGCAGTTCCAGGGGGCCGGTAAGCACAGATACGCAGTATTTT,CASSSRGPVSTDTQYF
TRBD2,TRBJ2-1,.,15,TRBV6-1,TGTGCCAGCAGTTCACTAGCGGGAGGAATCGGTGAGCAGTTCTTC,CASSSLAGGIGEQFF
TRBD1,TRBJ1-5,.,17,TRBV7-2,TGTGCCAGCAGCAAACACTCGACAGGGGGCGGAGGTCAGCCCCAGCATTTT,CASSKHSTGGGGQPQHF
TRBD2,TRBJ2-6,.,17,TRBV18,TGTGCCAGCTCACCAGAGCGGGGCCTGAGTGGGGCCAACGTCCTGACTTTC,CASSPERGLSGANVLTF
TRBD2,TRBJ2-1,.,16,TRBV5-4,TGTGCCAGCAGCTTGGGGGCGGGAGTGGATTACAATGAGCAGTTCTTC,CASSLGAGVDYNEQFF
TRBD2,TRBJ2-3,.,15,TRBV10-3,TGTGCCACCCGTAGCGGGAGGGGGAGCACAGATACGCAGTATTTT,CATRSGRGSTDTQYF
.,TRBJ2-1,.,12,TRBV7-8,TGTGCCAGCAGCTCCGCCGGATGGGAGCAGTTCTTC,CASSSAGWEQFF
.,TRBJ1-1,.,13,TRBV28,TGTGCCAGCAGGATACAGGGGAACACTGAAGCTTTCTTT,CASRIQGNTEAFF
.,TRBJ2-2,medium-sized,14,TRBV30,TGTGCCTGGAGTGCCCAGCCCCGGGGCGGGGAGCTGTTTTTT,CAWSAQPRGGELFF
.,TRBJ2-1,.,14,TRBV9,TGTGCCAGCAGGAGGATCTCCTCCTACAATGAGCAGTTCTTC,CASRRISSYNEQFF
.,TRBJ2-1,.,13,TRBV28,TGTGCCAGCAGTTGGCGGTTTCTCAATGAGCAGTTCTTC,CASSWRFLNEQFF
.,TRBJ2-1,once,14,TRBV4-2,TGTGCCAGCAGCCAAGATCGCACTAGCAGTGAGCAGTTCTTC,CASSQDRTSSEQFF
.,TRBJ2-5,.,12,TRBV5-1,TGCGCCAGCAGCTTTGAGCTTACGACCCAGTACTTC,CASSFELTTQYF
.,TRBJ2-5,.,16,TRBV15,TGTGCCACCAGCAGACCACTAGGGGGAGGGCCTGAGACCCAGTACTTC,CATSRPLGGGPETQYF
.,TRBJ2-2,few,16,TRBV11-2,TGTGCCAGCAGCTTCAATGCGCTGGCGAACACCGGGGAGCTGTTTTTT,CASSFNALANTGELFF
TRBD2,TRBJ2-1,.,17,TRBV28,TGTGCCAGCAGTTGGGAGACTAGCGGGATGGGGTACAATGAGCAGTTCTTC,CASSWETSGMGYNEQFF
TRBD2,TRBJ2-7,.,14,TRBV27,TGTGCCAGCAGTCCAGGACTAGCGGGAGGGCGATTTGACTTC,CASSPGLAGGRFDF
.,TRBJ1-4,.,17,TRBV4-2,TGTGCCAGCAGCCAAGACCTTGGGGGTTTGGCTAATGAAAAACTGTTTTTT,CASSQDLGGLANEKLFF
.,TRBJ2-1,.,16,TRBV6-5,TGTGCCAGCAGTTATTCCCATCCGCCTAGCTCATATGAGCAGTTCTTC,CASSYSHPPSSYEQFF
.,TRBJ2-7,.,14,TRBV21-1,TGTGCCAGCAGCAAAGTCTGGGGAGCCCACGAGCAGTACTTC,CASSKVWGAHEQYF
.,TRBJ2-2,.,15,TRBV5-1,TGCGCCAGCAGCTTGGAAGGGGGAGTGACCGGGGAGCTGTTTTTT,CASSLEGGVTGELFF
TRBD1,TRBJ2-5,.,15,TRBV5-4,TGTGCCAGCAGCAAAGGGACAGCCAGATCTGAGACCCAGTACTTC,CASSKGTARSETQYF
.,TRBJ1-1,.,12,TRBV28,TGTGCCACACAGGGATCGGGCACTGAAGCTTTCTTT,CATQGSGTEAFF
TRBD2,TRBJ2-1,.,17,TRBV9,TGTGCCAGCAGCGGAAAGAATTGGACTAGCGCCTACAATGAGCAGTTCTTC,CASSGKNWTSAYNEQFF
.,TRBJ2-7,.,15,TRBV19,TGTGCCAGTAGTGGGCAGGCTGGCTTTTCCTACGAGCAGTACTTC,CASSGQAGFSYEQYF
.,TRBJ1-2,.,13,TRBV28,TGTGCCAGCACTTTACAGTCAAACTATGGCTACACCTTC,CASTLQSNYGYTF
TRBD2,TRBJ2-7,.,15,TRBV11-2,TGTGCCAGCAGCTTAGGGGGTAGCGGGAGTTACGAGCAGTACTTC,CASSLGGSGSYEQYF
.,TRBJ2-7,.,14,TRBV5-4,TGTGCCAGCAGCAAAGGCCTAAGCTCCTACGAGCAGTACTTC,CASSKGLSSYEQYF
TRBD2,TRBJ2-4,.,14,TRBV10-1,TGCGCCAGCAGGTGTGGGGGAGGGCCGGACATTCAGTACTTC,CASRCGGGPDIQYF
.,TRBJ2-7,.,14,TRBV5-1,TGCGCCAGCAACCCACAGGGTATGGCCTACGAGCAGTACTTC,CASNPQGMAYEQYF
TRBD1,TRBJ1-1,.,14,TRBV6-4,TGTGCCAGCAGGGAGACAGGGAGGGACACTGAAGCTTTCTTT,CASRETGRDTEAFF
.,TRBJ2-5,.,15,TRBV19,TGTGCCAGTAGTGCGGACTACTTGGCTGGGGAGACCCAGTACTTC,CASSADYLAGETQYF
.,TRBJ2-3,.,13,TRBV5-4,TGTGCCAGCAGCCCATCTAGCACAGATACGCAGTATTTT,CASSPSSTDTQYF